The entry below gives a single T cell receptor beta chain sequence along with its context. The target antigen is unknown. This CDR3 has 16 amino acids. Germline assignment: CDR1 LNHDA and CDR2 SQIVND (reference sequence). V shed 1 base and J 10 bases; nucleotides not matched to a gene: 10. The sample comes from a study of T cell responses to AZD1222 COVID-19 vaccine. Study results and limitations: Spike-specific TCR breadth and depth grew following two AZD1222 doses.

Assay: immunoSEQ multiplex PCR; the TCRdb copy retains only in-frame clones and omits some. The sample has fewer than 200,000 clones, approximately 90% seen once. The sequence came from an adult in good health. This sample comprised peripheral blood, obtained on day 0 of MenACWY control vaccination. The chain joins TRBV19 to TRBJ1-1, with TRBD1 identical over 12 bases. CDR3 sequence reads: CASSIGGDRGLPGAFF. The CDR3 coding sequence is TGTGCCAGTAGTATAGGCGGGGACAGGGGGCTACCAGGAGCTTTCTTT.